This TCR beta chain was sequenced in a study of response to subunit inactivated influenza vaccine. TCRdb reprocessed the RT-PCR reads via MiXCR and lists one record per CDR3 protein. The sample consists of 500,000 or so distinct CDR3 sequences, 16% of them appearing once. Remarks on this clonotype: Its antigen is currently unknown.

Study results and caveats: The authors proposed limited new T cell recruitment per seasonal influenza vaccination.

This specimen consisted of CD4+ T cells sorted from PBMCs, obtained around 25 months after vaccination. The clonotype originates from a man between 50 and 69 years old who received an inactivated influenza vaccine.

In nucleotides, the CDR3 is TGCGCCAGCAGCCGACAACCCGGGACCTCTAATGAAAAACTGTTTTTT. Amino acids: CASSRQPGTSNEKLFF. V usage is TRBV4-1 and J usage is TRBJ1-4, with D perhaps matching TRBD1 (5 bases). Germline loops: CDR1 MGHRA, CDR2 YSYEKL. V lost 4 bases and J lost 3, with 15 bases in between. CDR3 length equals 16 residues.